This TCR beta chain was sequenced for a study of T cell repertoires in cytomegalovirus infection. In its sample, this clonotype was seen a few times. No antigen is known for it. TCRdb redid the calling of the reads with MiXCR, one entry per CDR3 protein. The sample consists of about 920,000 distinct CDR3 sequences, about a third of them appearing once. Deletions cut 5 bases from V and 2 bases from J, with 16 bases between. In germline, CDR1 is SEHNR, CDR2 FQNEAQ (reference sequence). The CDR3 length is 15 residues. The origin of this receptor is a human donor in good health (CMV status not recorded). Some clones in this sample may be carry-over from other donors' samples. Here the sequenced sample was cultured CD8+ T cells from PBMCs, taken from culture after CMV antigen stimulation. This chain joins TRBV7-9 and TRBJ2-7; tentative D call: TRBD1 (6 bases). The CDR3 is CASSTRPGVAYEQYV. CDR3 coding DNA: TGTGCCAGCAGCACCCGGCCAGGGGTGGCCTACGAGCAGTACGTC.